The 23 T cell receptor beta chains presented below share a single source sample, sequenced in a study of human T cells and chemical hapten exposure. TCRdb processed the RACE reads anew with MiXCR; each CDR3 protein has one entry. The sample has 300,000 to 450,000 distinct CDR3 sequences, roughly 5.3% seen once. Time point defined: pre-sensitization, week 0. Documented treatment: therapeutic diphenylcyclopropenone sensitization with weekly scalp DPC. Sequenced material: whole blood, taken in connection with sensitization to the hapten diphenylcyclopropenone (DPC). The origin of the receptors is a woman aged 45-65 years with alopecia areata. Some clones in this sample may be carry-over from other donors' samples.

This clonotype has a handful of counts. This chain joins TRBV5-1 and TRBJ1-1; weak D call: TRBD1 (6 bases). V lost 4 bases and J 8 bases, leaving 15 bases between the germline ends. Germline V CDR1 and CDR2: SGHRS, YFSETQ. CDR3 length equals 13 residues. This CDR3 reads CASSSSGEGEAFF. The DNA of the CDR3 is TGCGCCAGCAGCAGCTCAGGGGAGGGAGAAGCTTTCTTT.

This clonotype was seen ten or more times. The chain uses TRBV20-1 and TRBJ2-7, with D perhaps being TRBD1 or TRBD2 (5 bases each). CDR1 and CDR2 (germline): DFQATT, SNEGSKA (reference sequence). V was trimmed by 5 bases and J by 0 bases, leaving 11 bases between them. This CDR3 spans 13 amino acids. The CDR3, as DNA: TGCAGTGCTCCTCCGGGACCCTCCTACGAGCAGTACTTC. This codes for CSAPPGPSYEQYF.

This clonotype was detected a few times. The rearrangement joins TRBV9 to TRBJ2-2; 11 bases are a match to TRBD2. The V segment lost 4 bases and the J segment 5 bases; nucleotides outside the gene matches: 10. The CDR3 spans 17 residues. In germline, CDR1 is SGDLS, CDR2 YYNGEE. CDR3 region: CASSSGASGRRTGELFF. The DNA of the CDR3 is TGTGCCAGCAGCTCGGGGGCTAGCGGGAGGCGGACCGGGGAGCTGTTTTTT.

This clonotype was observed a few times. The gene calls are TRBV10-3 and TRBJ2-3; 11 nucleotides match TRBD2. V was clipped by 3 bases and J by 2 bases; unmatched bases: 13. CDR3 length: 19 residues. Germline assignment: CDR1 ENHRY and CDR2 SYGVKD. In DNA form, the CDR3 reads TGTGCCATCAGTGACCTTCTAGCGGGGGGTCCCAGAGACACAGATACGCAGTATTTT. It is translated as CAISDLLAGGPRDTDTQYF.

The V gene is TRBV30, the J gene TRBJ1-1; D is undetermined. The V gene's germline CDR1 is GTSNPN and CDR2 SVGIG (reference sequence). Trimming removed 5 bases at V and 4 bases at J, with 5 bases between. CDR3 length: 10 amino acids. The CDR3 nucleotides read TGTGCCTGGGTGGGCACTGAAGCTTTCTTT. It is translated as CAWVGTEAFF.

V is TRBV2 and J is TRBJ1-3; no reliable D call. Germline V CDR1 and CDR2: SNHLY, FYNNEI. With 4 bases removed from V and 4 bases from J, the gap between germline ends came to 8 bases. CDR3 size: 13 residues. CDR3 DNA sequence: TGTGCCAGCAGTGCTTATGAGGGAAACACCATATATTTT. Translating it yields CASSAYEGNTIYF.

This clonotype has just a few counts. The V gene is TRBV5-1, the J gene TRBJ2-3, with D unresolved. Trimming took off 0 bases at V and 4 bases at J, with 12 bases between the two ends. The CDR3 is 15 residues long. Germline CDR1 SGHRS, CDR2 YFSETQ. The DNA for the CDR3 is TGCGCCAGCAGCTTGGATGGGCGCAGTCCAGATACGCAGTATTTT. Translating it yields CASSLDGRSPDTQYF.

CDR3 bases: TGCGCCAGCAGCCAAGAACGACGCACTGAAGCTTTCTTT. It translates to CASSQERRTEAFF. V and J are TRBV4-1 and TRBJ1-1; no clear D gene. The germline V and J ends were trimmed by 0 bases and 4 bases, with 6 bases remaining between them. The CDR3 runs 13 residues. Per the germline V gene, CDR1 is MGHRA and CDR2 is YSYEKL.

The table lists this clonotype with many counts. The CDR3 sequence is CASRPSSVPYEQYF. The DNA for the CDR3 is TGTGCCAGCAGGCCGTCTAGCGTACCCTACGAGCAGTACTTC. This rearrangement joins TRBV6-1 to TRBJ2-7, with D perhaps matching TRBD2 (6 bases). There are 14 residues in the CDR3. The germline CDR1 and CDR2 sequences are MNHNS and SASEGT. Trimming left V 6 bases short and J 2 bases short, with 14 bases between.

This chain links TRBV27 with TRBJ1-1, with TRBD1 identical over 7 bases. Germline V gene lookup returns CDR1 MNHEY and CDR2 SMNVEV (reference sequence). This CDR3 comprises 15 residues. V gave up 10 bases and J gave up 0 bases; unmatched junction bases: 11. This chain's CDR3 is CATQGGAGLNTEAFF. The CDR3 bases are TGTGCCACCCAGGGGGGCGCGGGATTGAACACTGAAGCTTTCTTT.

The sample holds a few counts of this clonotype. The CDR3 loop is CASSTGQGPGYF. Written as DNA, the CDR3 is TGTGCCAGCAGTACCGGACAGGGCCCGGGGTACTTC. The V call is TRBV7-8, the J call TRBJ2-7, with 8 bases matching TRBD1. The CDR3 sequence is 12 residues long. Germline CDR1 SGHVS, CDR2 FQNEAQ. V dropped 6 bases and J dropped 12; count of bases not matched to a gene: 10.

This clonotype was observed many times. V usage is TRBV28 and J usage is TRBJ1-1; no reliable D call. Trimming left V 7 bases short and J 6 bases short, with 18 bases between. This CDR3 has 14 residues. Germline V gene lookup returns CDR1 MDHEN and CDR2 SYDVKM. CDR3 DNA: TGTGCCAGCACCCCGGGTTTTCATCGGGCTGAAGCTTTCTTT. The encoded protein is CASTPGFHRAEAFF.

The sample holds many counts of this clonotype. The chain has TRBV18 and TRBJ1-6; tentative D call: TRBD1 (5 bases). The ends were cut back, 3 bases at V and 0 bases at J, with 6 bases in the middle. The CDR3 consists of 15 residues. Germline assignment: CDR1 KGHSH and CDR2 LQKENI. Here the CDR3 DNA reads TGTGCCAGCTCACCTGACAGCTCCTATAATTCACCCCTCCACTTT. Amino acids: CASSPDSSYNSPLHF.

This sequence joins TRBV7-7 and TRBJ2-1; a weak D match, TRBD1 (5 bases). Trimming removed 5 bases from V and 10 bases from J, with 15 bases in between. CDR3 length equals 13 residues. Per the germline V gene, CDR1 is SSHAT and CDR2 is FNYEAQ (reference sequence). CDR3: CASSLKTGQEQFF. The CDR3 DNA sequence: TGTGCCAGCAGCCTGAAGACCGGACAAGAGCAGTTCTTC.

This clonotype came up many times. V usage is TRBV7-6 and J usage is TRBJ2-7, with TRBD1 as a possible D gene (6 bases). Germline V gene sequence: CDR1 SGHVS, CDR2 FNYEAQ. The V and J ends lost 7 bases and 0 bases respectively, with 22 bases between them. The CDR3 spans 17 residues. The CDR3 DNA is TGTGCCAGCACGAATTCCAAGGGGGTTGCGGACTCCTACGAGCAGTACTTC. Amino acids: CASTNSKGVADSYEQYF.

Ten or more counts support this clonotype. The CDR3 nucleotides read TGCGCCAGCAGCCCCGACGGACTAGGTTCGGACGAGCAGTACTTC. Protein product: CASSPDGLGSDEQYF. This chain joins TRBV4-3 and TRBJ2-7; 7 positions agree with TRBD2. Germline lookup yields CDR1 LGHNA and CDR2 YSLEER. With V trimmed by 4 bases and J by 5 bases, 11 bases remained unmatched. This CDR3 has 15 amino acids.

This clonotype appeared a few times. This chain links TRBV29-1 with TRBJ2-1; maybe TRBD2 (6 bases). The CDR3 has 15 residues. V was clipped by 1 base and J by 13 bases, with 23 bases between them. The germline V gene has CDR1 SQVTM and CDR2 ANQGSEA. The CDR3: CSVEGGEWGERYQFF. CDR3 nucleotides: TGCAGCGTTGAAGGGGGGGAATGGGGAGAAAGGTATCAGTTCTTC.

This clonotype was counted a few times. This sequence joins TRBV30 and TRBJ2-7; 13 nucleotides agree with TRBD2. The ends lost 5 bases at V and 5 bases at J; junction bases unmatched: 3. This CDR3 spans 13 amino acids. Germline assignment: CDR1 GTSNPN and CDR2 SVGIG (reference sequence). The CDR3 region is CAWGTSGANEQYF. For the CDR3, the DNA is TGTGCCTGGGGGACTAGCGGGGCCAACGAGCAGTACTTC. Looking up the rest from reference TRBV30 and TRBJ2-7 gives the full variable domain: SQTIHQWPATLVQPVGSPLSLECTVEGTSNPNLYWYRQAAGRGLQLLFYSVGIGQISSEVPQNLSASRPQDRQFILSSKKLLLSDSGFYLCAWGTSGANEQYFGPGTRLTVT.

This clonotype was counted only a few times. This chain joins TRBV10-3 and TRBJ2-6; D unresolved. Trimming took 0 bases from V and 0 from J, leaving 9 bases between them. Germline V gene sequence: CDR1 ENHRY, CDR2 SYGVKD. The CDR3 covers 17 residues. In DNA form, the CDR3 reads TGTGCCATCAGTGAGTCAGGCAGTGCCTCTGGGGCCAACGTCCTGACTTTC. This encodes CAISESGSASGANVLTF.

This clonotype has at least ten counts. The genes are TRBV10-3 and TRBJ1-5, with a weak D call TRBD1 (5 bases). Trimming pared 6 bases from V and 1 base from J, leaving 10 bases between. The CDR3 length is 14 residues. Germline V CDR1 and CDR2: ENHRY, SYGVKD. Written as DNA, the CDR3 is TGTGCCATCAGGAGCCAGGGAAGCAATCAGCCCCAGCATTTT. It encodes CAIRSQGSNQPQHF.

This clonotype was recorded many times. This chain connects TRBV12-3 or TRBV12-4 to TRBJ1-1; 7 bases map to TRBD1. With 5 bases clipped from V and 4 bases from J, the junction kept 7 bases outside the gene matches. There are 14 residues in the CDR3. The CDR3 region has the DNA TGTGCCAGCAGTGTCGACAGGGCGGGCACTGAAGCTTTCTTT. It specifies CASSVDRAGTEAFF.

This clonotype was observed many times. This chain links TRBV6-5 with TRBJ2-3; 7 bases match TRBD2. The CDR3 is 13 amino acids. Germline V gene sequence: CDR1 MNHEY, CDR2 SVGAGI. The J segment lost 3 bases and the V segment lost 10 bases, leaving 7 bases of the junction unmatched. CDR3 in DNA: TGTGCCACGCGCGCTAGCGGAACAGATACGCAGTATTTT. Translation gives CATRASGTDTQYF.

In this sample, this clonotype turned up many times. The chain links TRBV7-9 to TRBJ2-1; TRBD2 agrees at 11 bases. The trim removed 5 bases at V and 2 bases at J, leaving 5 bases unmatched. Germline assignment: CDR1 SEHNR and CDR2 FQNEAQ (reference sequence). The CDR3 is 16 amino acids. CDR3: CASSALAGEPYNEQFF. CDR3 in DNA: TGTGCCAGCAGCGCACTAGCGGGAGAACCCTACAATGAGCAGTTCTTC.